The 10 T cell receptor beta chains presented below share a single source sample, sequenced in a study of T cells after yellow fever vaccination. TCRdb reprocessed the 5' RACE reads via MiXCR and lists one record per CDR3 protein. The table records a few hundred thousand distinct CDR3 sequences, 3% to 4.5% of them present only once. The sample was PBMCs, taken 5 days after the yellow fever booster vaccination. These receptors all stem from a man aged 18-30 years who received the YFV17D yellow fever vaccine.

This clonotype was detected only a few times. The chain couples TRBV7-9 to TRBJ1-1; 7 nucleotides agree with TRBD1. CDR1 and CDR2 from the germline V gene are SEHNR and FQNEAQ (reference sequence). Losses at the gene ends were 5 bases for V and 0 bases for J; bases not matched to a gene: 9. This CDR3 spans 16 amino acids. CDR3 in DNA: TGTGCCAGCAGCAATACAGGGGCGGGGGTGAACACTGAAGCTTTCTTT. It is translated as CASSNTGAGVNTEAFF.

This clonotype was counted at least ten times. CDR3 in DNA: TGCAGCGTCACGACAGGGGGTTATAGCAATCAGCCCCAGCATTTT. Its protein is CSVTTGGYSNQPQHF. The chain uses TRBV29-1 and TRBJ1-5; 9 nucleotides line up with TRBD1. The CDR3 is made up of 15 amino acids. The germline gives CDR1 SQVTM, CDR2 ANQGSEA. V lost 6 bases, J lost 0 bases, and 6 bases stayed unmatched.

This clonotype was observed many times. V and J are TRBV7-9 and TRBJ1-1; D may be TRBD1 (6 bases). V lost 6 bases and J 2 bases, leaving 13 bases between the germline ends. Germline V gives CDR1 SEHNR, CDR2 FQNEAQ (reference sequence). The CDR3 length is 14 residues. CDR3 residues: CASSSGQLNTEAFF. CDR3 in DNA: TGTGCCAGCAGTTCGGGACAACTAAACACTGAAGCTTTCTTT.

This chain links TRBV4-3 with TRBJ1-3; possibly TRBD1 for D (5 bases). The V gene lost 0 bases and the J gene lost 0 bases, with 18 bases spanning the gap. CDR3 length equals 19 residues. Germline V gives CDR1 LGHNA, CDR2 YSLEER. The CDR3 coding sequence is TGCGCCAGCAGCCAAGACGGTGGGCCAGGGCGCCTCTCTGGAAACACCATATATTTT. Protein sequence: CASSQDGGPGRLSGNTIYF.

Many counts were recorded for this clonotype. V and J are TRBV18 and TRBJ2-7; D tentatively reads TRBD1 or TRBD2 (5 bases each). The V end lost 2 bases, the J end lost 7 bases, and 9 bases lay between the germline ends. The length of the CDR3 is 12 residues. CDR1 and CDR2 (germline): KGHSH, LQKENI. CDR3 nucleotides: TGTGCCAGCTCACCAACTGAGGGGGAGCAGTACTTC. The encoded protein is CASSPTEGEQYF.

For the CDR3, the DNA is TGCAGTGCTCGACGGACAGGGCTGTCTGGGGCCAACGTCCTGACTTTC. Amino acid sequence: CSARRTGLSGANVLTF. V gene TRBV20-1 combines with J gene TRBJ2-6; 8 nucleotides agree with TRBD1. The length of the CDR3 is 16 residues. The V and J ends lost 5 bases and 1 base, in that order; junction bases with no gene match: 7. CDR1 is DFQATT and CDR2 is SNEGSKA in the germline V gene (reference sequence).

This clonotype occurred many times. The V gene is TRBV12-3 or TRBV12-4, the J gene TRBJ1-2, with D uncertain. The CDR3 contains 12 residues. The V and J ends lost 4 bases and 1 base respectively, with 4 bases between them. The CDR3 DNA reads TGTGCCAGCAGTTCGGGTAACTATGGCTACACCTTC. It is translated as CASSSGNYGYTF.

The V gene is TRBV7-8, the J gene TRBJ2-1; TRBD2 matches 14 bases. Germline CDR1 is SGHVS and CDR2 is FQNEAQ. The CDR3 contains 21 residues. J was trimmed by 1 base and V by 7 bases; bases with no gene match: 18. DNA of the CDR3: TGTGCCAGCAACGACCTCCCGGGACTAGCGGGGGCGCGTACTTCCTACAATGAGCAGTTCTTC. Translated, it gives CASNDLPGLAGARTSYNEQFF.

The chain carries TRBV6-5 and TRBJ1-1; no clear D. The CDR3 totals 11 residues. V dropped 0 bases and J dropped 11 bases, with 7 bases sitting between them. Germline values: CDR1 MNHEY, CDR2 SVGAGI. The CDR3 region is CASSYSHVAFF. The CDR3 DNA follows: TGTGCCAGCAGTTACTCGCACGTGGCTTTCTTT.

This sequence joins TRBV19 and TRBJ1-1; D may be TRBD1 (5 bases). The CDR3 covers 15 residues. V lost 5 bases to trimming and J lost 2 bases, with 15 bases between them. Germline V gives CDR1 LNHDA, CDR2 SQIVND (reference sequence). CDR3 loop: CASSPRTGLNTEAFF. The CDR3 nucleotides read TGTGCCAGTAGTCCTCGGACGGGACTTAACACTGAAGCTTTCTTT.